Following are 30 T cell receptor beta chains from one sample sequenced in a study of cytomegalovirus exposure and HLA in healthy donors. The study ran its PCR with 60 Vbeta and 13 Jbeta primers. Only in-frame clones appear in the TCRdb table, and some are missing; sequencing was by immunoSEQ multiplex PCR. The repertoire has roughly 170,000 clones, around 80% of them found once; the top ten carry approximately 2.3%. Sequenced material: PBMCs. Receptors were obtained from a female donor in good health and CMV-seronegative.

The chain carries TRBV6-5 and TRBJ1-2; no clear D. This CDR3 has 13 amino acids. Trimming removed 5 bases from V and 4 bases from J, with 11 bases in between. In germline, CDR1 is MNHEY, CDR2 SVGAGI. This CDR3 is CASSAYGAYGYTF. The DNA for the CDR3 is TGTGCCAGCAGTGCCTACGGAGCCTATGGCTACACCTTC.

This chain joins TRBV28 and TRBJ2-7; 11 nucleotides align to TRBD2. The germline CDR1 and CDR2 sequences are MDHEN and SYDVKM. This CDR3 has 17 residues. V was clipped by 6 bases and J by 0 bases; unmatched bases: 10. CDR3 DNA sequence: TGTGCCAGCAGCCTCATCGGGACTAGCGGAGGCTCCTACGAGCAGTACTTC. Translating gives CASSLIGTSGGSYEQYF.

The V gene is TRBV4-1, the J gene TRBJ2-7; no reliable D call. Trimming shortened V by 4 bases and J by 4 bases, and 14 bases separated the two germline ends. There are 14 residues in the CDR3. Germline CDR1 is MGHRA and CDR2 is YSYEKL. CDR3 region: CASSRAAENYEQYF. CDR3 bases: TGCGCCAGCAGCCGTGCGGCTGAAAATTACGAGCAGTACTTC.

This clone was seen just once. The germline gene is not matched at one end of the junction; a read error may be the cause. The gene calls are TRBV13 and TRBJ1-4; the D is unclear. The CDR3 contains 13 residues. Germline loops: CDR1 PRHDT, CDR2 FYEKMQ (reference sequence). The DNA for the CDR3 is TGTGCCAGCAGCTCTGCAACTAGTGAAAAACTGTTTTTT. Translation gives CASSSATSEKLFF.

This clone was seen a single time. For the CDR3, the DNA is TGTGCCAGCAGTGACTGGACTAGCGGGAGCGGTACGCAGTATTTT. As protein: CASSDWTSGSGTQYF. The gene calls are TRBV6-4 and TRBJ2-3; the match to TRBD2 covers 13 bases. Germline V gives CDR1 MRHNA, CDR2 SNTAGT. The CDR3 contains 15 residues. J gave up 8 bases and V 1 base, and 3 bases lay outside the gene matches.

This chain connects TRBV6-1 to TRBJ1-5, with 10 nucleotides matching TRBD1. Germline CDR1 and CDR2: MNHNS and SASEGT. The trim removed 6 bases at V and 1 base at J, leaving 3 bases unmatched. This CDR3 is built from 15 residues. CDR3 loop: CASRLTGGSNQPQHF. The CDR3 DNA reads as TGTGCCAGCAGATTGACAGGGGGCAGCAATCAGCCCCAGCATTTT.

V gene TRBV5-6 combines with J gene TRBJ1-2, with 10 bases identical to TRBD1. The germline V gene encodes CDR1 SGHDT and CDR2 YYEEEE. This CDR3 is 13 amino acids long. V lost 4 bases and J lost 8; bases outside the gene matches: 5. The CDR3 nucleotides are TGTGCCAGCAGCCTCCCGACAGGGGGCGGCTACACCTTC. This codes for CASSLPTGGGYTF. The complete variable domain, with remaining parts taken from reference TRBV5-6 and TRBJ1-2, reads DAGVTQSPTHLIKTRGQQVTLRCSPKSGHDTVSWYQQALGQGPQFIFQYYEEEERQRGNFPDRFSGHQFPNYSSELNVNALLLGDSALYLCASSLPTGGGYTFGSGTRLTVV.

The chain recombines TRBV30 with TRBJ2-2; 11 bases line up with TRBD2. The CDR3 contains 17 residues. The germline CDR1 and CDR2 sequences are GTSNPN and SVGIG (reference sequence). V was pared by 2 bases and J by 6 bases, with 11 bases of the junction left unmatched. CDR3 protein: CAWSHTGLAGFAGELFF. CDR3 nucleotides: TGTGCCTGGAGTCACACAGGACTAGCGGGCTTCGCCGGGGAGCTGTTTTTT.

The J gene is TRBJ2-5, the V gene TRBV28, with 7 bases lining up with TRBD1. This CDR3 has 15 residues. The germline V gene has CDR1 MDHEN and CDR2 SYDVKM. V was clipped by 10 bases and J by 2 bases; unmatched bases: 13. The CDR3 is CATVLGPGQQETQYF. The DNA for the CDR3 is TGTGCCACCGTCCTCGGACCGGGACAGCAAGAGACCCAGTACTTC.

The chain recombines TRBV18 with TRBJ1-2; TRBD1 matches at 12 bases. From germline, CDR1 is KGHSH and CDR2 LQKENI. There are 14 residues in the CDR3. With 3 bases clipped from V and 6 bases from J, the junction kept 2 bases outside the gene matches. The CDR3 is CASSPGQGADGYTF. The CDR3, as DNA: TGTGCCAGCTCACCGGGACAGGGGGCGGATGGCTACACCTTC.

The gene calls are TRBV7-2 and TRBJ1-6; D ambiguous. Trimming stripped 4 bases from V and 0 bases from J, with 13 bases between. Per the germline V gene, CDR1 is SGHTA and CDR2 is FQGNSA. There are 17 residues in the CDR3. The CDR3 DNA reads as TGTGCCAGCAGCTCCCCCCCTGGGAGCTCCTATAATTCACCCCTCCACTTT. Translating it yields CASSSPPGSSYNSPLHF.

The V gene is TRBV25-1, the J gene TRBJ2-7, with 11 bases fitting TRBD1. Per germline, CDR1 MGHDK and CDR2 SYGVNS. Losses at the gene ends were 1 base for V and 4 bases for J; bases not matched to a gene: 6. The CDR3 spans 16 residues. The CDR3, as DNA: TGTGCCAGCAGTGAATTTTGGACAGGGGGCCTGTACGAGCAGTACTTC. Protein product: CASSEFWTGGLYEQYF.

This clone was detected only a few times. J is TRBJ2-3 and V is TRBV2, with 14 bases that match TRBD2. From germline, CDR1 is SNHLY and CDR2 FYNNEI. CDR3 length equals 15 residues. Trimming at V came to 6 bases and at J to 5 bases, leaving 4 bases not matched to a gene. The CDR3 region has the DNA TGTGCCAGCAGCCGACTAGCGGGGGGGTTAGATACGCAGTATTTT. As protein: CASSRLAGGLDTQYF.

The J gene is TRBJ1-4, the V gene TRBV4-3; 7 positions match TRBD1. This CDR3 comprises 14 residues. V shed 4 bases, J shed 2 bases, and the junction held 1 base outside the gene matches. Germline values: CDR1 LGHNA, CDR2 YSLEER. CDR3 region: CASSLTGTNEKLFF. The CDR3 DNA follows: TGCGCCAGCAGCCTGACAGGGACTAATGAAAAACTGTTTTTT.

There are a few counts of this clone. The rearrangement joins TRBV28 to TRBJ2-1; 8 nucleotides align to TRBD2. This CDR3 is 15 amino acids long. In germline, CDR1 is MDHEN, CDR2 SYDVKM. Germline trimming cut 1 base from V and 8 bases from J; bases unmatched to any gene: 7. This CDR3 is CASSLFRGRTDEQFF. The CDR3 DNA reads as TGTGCCAGCAGTTTATTCCGCGGGAGGACCGATGAGCAGTTCTTC. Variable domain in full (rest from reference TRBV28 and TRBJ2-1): DVKVTQSSRYLVKRTGEKVFLECVQDMDHENMFWYRQDPGLGLRLIYFSYDVKMKEKGDIPEGYSVSREKKERFSLILESASTNQTSMYLCASSLFRGRTDEQFFGPGTRLTVL.

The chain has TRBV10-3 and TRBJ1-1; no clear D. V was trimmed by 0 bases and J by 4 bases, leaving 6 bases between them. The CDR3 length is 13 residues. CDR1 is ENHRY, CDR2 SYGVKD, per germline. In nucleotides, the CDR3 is TGTGCCATCAGTGAGTCGAGTCGCACTGAAGCTTTCTTT. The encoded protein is CAISESSRTEAFF.

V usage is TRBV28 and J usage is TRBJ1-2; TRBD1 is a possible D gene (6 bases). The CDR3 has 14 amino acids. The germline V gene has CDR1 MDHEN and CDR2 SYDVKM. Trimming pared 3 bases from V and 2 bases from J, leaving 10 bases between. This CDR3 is CASSFGGRNYGYTF. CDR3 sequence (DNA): TGTGCCAGCAGTTTCGGGGGGCGGAACTATGGCTACACCTTC.

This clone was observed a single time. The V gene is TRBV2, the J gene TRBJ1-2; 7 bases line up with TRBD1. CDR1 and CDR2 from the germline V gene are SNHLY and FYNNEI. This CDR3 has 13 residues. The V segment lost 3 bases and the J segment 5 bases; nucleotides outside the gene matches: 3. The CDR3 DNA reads TGTGCCAGCAGTGAGGCAGGGGGTTATGGCTACACCTTC. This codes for CASSEAGGYGYTF.

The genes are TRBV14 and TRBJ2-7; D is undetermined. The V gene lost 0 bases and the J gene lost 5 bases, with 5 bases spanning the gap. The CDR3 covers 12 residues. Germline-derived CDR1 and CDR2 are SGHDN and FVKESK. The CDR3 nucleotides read TGTGCCAGCAGCCAAGATCCCAACGAGCAGTACTTC. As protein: CASSQDPNEQYF.

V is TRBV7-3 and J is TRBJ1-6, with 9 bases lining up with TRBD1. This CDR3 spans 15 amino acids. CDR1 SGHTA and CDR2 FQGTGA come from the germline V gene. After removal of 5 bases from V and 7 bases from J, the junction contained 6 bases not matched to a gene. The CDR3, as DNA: TGTGCCAGCAGCGAAACAGGGGGCGGGAATTCACCCCTCCACTTT. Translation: CASSETGGGNSPLHF.

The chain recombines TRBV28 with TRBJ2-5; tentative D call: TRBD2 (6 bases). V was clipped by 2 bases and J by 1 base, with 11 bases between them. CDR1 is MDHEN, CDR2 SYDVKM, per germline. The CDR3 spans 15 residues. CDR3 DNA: TGTGCCAGCAGTTTAATTAGCGGCGGCCAAGAGACCCAGTACTTC. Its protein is CASSLISGGQETQYF.

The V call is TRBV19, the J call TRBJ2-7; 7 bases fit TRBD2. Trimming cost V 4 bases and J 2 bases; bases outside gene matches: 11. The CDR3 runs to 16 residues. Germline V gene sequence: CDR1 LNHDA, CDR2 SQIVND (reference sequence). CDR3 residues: CASSTDAGDLTYEQYF. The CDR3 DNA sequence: TGTGCCAGTAGTACGGATGCGGGGGACCTGACCTACGAGCAGTACTTC.

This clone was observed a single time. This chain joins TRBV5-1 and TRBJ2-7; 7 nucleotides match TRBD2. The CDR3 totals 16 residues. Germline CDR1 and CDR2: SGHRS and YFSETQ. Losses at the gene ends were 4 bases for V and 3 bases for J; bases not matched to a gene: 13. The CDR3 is CASSPPGEGFVYEQYF. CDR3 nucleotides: TGCGCCAGCAGCCCCCCTGGGGAGGGTTTCGTCTACGAGCAGTACTTC.

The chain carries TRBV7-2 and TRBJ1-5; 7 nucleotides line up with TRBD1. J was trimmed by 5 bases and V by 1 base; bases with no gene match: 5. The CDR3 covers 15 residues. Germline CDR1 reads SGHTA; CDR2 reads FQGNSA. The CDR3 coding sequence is TGTGCCAGCAGCTTAGGGCAGGGGGATCATCAGCCCCAGCATTTT. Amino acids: CASSLGQGDHQPQHF.

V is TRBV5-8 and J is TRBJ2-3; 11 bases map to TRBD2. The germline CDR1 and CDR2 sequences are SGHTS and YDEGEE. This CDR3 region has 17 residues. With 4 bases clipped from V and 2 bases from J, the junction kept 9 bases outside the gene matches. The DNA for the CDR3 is TGTGCCAGCAGCCAAAAACGACTAGCGGGAAACACAGATACGCAGTATTTT. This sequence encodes CASSQKRLAGNTDTQYF.

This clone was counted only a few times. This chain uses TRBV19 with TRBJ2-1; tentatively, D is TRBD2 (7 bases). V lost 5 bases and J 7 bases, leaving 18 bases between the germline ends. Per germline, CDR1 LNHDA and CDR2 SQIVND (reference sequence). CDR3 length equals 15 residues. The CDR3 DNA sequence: TGTGCCAGTAGTTCCTTCCCTGGGAGGGGGAATGAGCAGTTCTTC. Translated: CASSSFPGRGNEQFF.

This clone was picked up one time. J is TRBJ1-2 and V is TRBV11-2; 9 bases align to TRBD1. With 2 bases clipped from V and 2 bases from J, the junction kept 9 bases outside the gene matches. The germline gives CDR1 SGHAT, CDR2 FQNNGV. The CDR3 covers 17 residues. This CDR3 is CASSLIGTGFKNYGYTF. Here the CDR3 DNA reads TGTGCCAGCAGCTTAATCGGGACAGGGTTTAAAAACTATGGCTACACCTTC.

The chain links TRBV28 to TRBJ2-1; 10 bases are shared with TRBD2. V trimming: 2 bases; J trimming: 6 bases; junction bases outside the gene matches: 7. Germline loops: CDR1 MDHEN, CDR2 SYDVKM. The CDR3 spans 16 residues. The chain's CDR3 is CASSLAGLARSNEQFF. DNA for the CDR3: TGTGCCAGCAGTTTAGCGGGACTAGCGCGGTCCAATGAGCAGTTCTTC.

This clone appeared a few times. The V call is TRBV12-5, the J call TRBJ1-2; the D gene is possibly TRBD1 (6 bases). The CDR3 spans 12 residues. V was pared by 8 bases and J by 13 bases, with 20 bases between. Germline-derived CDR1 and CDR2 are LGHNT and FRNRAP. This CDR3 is CASYGQRLRLTF. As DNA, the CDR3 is TGTGCTAGTTACGGACAGCGCCTTCGGCTCACCTTC. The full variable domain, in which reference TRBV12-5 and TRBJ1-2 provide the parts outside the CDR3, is DARVTQTPRHKVTEMGQEVTMRCQPILGHNTVFWYRQTMMQGLELLAYFRNRAPLDDSGMPKDRFSAEMPDATLATLKIQPSEPRDSAVYFCASYGQRLRLTFGSGTRLTVV.

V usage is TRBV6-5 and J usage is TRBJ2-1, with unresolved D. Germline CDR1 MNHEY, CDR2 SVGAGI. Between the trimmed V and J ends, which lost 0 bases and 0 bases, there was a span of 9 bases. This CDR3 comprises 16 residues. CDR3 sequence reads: CASSYSLRSSYNEQFF. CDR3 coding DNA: TGTGCCAGCAGTTACTCCTTGCGGAGCTCCTACAATGAGCAGTTCTTC.